This entry lists 6 T cell receptor beta chains sequenced from one sample in a study of blood T cells in healthy people across ages. Sample-barcoded 5' priming and a J-beta primer mix drove a second PCR of about 6 to 11 cycles. TCRdb re-called the 5' RACE reads through MiXCR, storing one row per CDR3 protein. This table holds about 700,000 distinct CDR3 sequences, less than 40% found once. The sample was blood. The receptors were sampled from a woman aged 80 or over in good health.

This clonotype has just a few counts. This sequence joins TRBV30 and TRBJ1-1; D remains ambiguous. Germline CDR1 is GTSNPN and CDR2 is SVGIG (reference sequence). Between the trimmed V and J ends, which lost 4 bases and 1 base, there was a span of 13 bases. There are 14 residues in the CDR3. Here the CDR3 DNA reads TGTGCCTGGACACCGGGATTTGGGAACACTGAAGCTTTCTTT. Translating it yields CAWTPGFGNTEAFF.

The chain links TRBV30 to TRBJ1-5; D not resolved. Trimming removed 1 base at V and 6 bases at J, with 19 bases between. Germline CDR1 GTSNPN, CDR2 SVGIG (reference sequence). The CDR3 extends over 16 amino acids. The CDR3 here is CAWSGLLDDLSQPQHF. The CDR3 nucleotides read TGTGCCTGGAGTGGCCTCCTCGACGACCTGAGTCAGCCCCAGCATTTT.

This chain uses TRBV7-2 with TRBJ2-7; D possibly matches TRBD1 or TRBD2 (5 bases each). V lost 4 bases to trimming and J lost 3 bases, with 13 bases between them. Per the germline V gene, CDR1 is SGHTA and CDR2 is FQGNSA. CDR3 length equals 14 residues. CDR3 protein: CASSSPGRGYEQYF. In DNA, the CDR3 is TGTGCCAGCAGCTCTCCGGGACGGGGCTACGAGCAGTACTTC.

This chain joins TRBV20-1 and TRBJ2-5; no definite D call. The CDR3 sequence is 11 residues long. V lost 6 bases and J 5 bases, leaving 10 bases between the germline ends. CDR1 and CDR2 (germline): DFQATT, SNEGSKA (reference sequence). The CDR3 bases are TGCAGTGCATCAGTGGGGGAGACCCAGTACTTC. It translates to CSASVGETQYF.

This clonotype came up a few times. This may be a read error, as it is one base from a much larger clone. This chain uses TRBV7-2 with TRBJ2-7, with D possibly called TRBD1 or TRBD2 (7 bases each). The CDR3 runs 12 residues. Germline V lookup: CDR1 SGHTA, CDR2 FQGNSA. Trimming pared 8 bases from V and 7 bases from J, leaving 15 bases between. Here the CDR3 reads CASGAGGGEQYF. The CDR3 DNA sequence: TGTGCCAGCGGGGCAGGGGGAGGGGAGCAGTACTTC.

In this sample, this clonotype turned up many times. J is TRBJ2-7 and V is TRBV28, with D tentatively TRBD1 (5 bases). This CDR3 is 16 amino acids long. Trimming cost V 0 bases and J 2 bases, with 14 bases left between them. Germline CDR1 MDHEN, CDR2 SYDVKM. The CDR3 region is CASSLWSRQGPYEQYF. DNA for the CDR3: TGTGCCAGCAGTTTATGGTCCCGGCAGGGCCCCTACGAGCAGTACTTC.